This is a list of T cell receptor beta chains from one sample in a study of metastatic and nonmetastatic thyroid tumors. From the PCR reads, TCRdb re-called clones with MiXCR. This sample has approximately 40,000 clones, with 28% found just once. Sequencing was done on a sample of blood. The source of these receptors is a male donor with papillary thyroid cancer or a benign thyroid nodule (not recorded which). Some clones in this sample may be carry-over from other donors' samples. CDR3s include the opening cysteine and the closing phenylalanine or tryptophan. Fields, in order: J gene, V gene, CDR3 length, CDR3 protein.

>TRBJ1-3|TRBV30|13
CAWSRGFGNTIYF
>TRBJ1-3|TRBV5-1|11
CASSGGNTIYF
>TRBJ2-7|TRBV6-5|13
CASIYVQVGEQYF
>TRBJ1-1|TRBV28|16
CASSLALRGGDTEAFF
>TRBJ2-1|TRBV5-4|15
CASSFGWNSYNEQSF
>TRBJ2-2|TRBV11-3|16
CASSLGLGHNTGELFF
>TRBJ1-4|TRBV4-2|16
CASSLDSPSTNEKLFF
>TRBJ1-2|TRBV12-3/TRBV12-4|15
CASTLKRAGGYGCTF
>TRBJ2-2|TRBV5-2|17
CASSPFGTGDLAGELFF
>TRBJ2-1|TRBV6-2/TRBV6-3|15
CASKPTSVTYNEQFF
>TRBJ2-3|TRBV29-1|15
CSVQIGLLSQDTQYF
>TRBJ1-5|TRBV6-1|12
CASSPGVGPQHF
>TRBJ2-7|TRBV6-6|15
CASSYSGRRGDEQYF
>TRBJ2-3|TRBV20-1|13
CSAREEAGDTQYF
>TRBJ2-7|TRBV28|15
CASTTPSGNSYEQYF
>TRBJ1-2|TRBV28|13
CASTRAVPYGYTF
>TRBJ2-5|TRBV19|15
CASSTVRGPQETQYF
>TRBJ2-7|TRBV2|15
CASSPMWSLFYEQYF
>TRBJ2-7|TRBV18|13
CASSPQDSYEQYF
>TRBJ2-7|TRBV2|14
CASRIRQGPYEQYF
>TRBJ1-2|TRBV12-3/TRBV12-4|17
CASSFRGSGAYERGYTF
>TRBJ2-1|TRBV29-1|15
CSVELGHSSYNEQFF
>TRBJ2-7|TRBV10-2|12
CASSDDRAQQYF
>TRBJ1-5|TRBV28|14
CASSFFLLGQPQHF
>TRBJ1-1|TRBV6-1|15
CASSGDTGRATEALF
>TRBJ1-1|TRBV5-4|15
CASSERRDRNTEAFF